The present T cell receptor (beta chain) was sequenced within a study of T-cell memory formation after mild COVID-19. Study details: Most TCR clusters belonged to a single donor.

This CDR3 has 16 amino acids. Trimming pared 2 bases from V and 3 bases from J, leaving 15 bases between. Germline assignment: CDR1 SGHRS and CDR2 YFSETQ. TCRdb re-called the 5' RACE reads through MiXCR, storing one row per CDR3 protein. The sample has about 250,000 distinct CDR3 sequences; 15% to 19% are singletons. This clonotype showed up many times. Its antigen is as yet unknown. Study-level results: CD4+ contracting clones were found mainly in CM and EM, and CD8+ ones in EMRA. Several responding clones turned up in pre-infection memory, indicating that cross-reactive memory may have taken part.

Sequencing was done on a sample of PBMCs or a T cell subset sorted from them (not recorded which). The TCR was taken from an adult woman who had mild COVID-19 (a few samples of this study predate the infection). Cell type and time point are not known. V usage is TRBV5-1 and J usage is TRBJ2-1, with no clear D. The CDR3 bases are TGCGCCAGCAGCTTTAATGGCGGATCGGACTACAATGAGCAGTTCTTC. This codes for CASSFNGGSDYNEQFF. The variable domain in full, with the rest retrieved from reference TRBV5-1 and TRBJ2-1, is KAGVTQTPRYLIKTRGQQVTLSCSPISGHRSVSWYQQTPGQGLQFLFEYFSETQRNKGNFPGRFSGRQFSNSRSEMNVSTLELGDSALYLCASSFNGGSDYNEQFFGPGTRLTVL.